This passage covers 12 T cell receptor beta chains from one sample sequenced in a study of T-cell reconstitution after alpha-beta-depleted transplantation in children. Unique molecular identifiers were incorporated during preparation of the TCRbeta library. MiXCR, applied by TCRdb to the PCR reads, yields one record per CDR3 protein. The sample records 180,000 or so distinct CDR3 sequences, roughly 6% being singletons. The source was PBMCs, collected before TCRalphabeta/CD19-depleted stem cell transplant. These receptors all come from a girl in the first two years of life with combined immunodeficiency, due to receive a stem cell transplant.

This clonotype was found many times. The rearrangement uses TRBV12-3 or TRBV12-4 and TRBJ2-7; the D gene is possibly TRBD1 (6 bases). Trimming shortened V by 5 bases and J by 0 bases, and 8 bases separated the two germline ends. CDR3 length equals 13 residues. The CDR3 reads CASSQGSSYEQYF. CDR3 nucleotide sequence: TGTGCCAGCAGTCAGGGGTCCTCCTACGAGCAGTACTTC.

V gene TRBV27 combines with J gene TRBJ2-7, with 11 nucleotides matching TRBD2. The V gene's germline CDR1 is MNHEY and CDR2 SMNVEV (reference sequence). This CDR3 comprises 17 residues. V shed 0 bases, J shed 6 bases, and the junction held 10 bases outside the gene matches. The CDR3 DNA reads as TGTGCCAGCAGTTTATCGATTACTAGCGGGAGAGAGCGCGAGCAGTACTTC. Encoded protein: CASSLSITSGREREQYF.

The sample holds many counts of this clonotype. The chain recombines TRBV14 with TRBJ2-2, with TRBD2 matching over 9 bases. The junction had 12 bases not matched to a gene; V was cut back by 3 bases and J by 4 bases. This CDR3 has 18 amino acids. Germline CDR1 and CDR2: SGHDN and FVKESK. The CDR3 bases are TGTGCCAGCAGCCATAAACTTGTGACTAGCGGTGTCACCGGGGAGCTGTTTTTT. Its translation: CASSHKLVTSGVTGELFF.

The chain combines TRBV7-9 with TRBJ2-1; D uncertain. CDR3 size: 11 residues. From germline, CDR1 is SEHNR and CDR2 FQNEAQ (reference sequence). Trimming shortened V by 7 bases and J by 7 bases, and 8 bases separated the two germline ends. The CDR3 bases are TGTGCCAGCACCCCCTGGAATGAGCAGTTCTTC. Protein product: CASTPWNEQFF. Drawing the rest from reference TRBV7-9 and TRBJ2-1, the complete variable domain is DTGVSQNPRHKITKRGQNVTFRCDPISEHNRLYWYRQTLGQGPEFLTYFQNEAQLEKSRLLSDRFSAERPKGSFSTLEIQRTEQGDSAMYLCASTPWNEQFFGPGTRLTVL.

This clonotype has only one observation. The V and J genes are TRBV12-3 or TRBV12-4 and TRBJ2-2, with 9 positions matching TRBD2. This CDR3 spans 17 amino acids. V trimming: 11 bases; J trimming: 7 bases; junction bases outside the gene matches: 20. The CDR3 sequence is CASCQDLGGRAIGELFF. The CDR3 nucleotides are TGTGCCTCCTGCCAAGATCTCGGCGGGAGGGCCATCGGGGAGCTGTTTTTT.

The table lists this clonotype with a few counts. The chain uses TRBV5-6 and TRBJ2-3; D call uncertain. Germline V gene sequence: CDR1 SGHDT, CDR2 YYEEEE. This CDR3 contains 13 residues. Deletions cut 6 bases from V and 4 bases from J, with 12 bases between. The CDR3 sequence: CASTLRAADTQYF. DNA of the CDR3: TGTGCCAGCACCCTAAGGGCGGCAGATACGCAGTATTTT.

This clonotype was observed a handful of times. V gene TRBV29-1 combines with J gene TRBJ1-2, with D uncertain. This CDR3 has 13 amino acids. Trimming cost V 7 bases and J 4 bases, with 16 bases left between them. The V gene's germline CDR1 is SQVTM and CDR2 ANQGSEA. This CDR3 is CSALSGGFYGYTF. The CDR3 DNA reads TGCAGCGCCCTTTCCGGAGGATTCTATGGCTACACCTTC.

This clonotype was observed many times. The DNA for the CDR3 is TGTGCCAGCAGTTACTCGTTGGGACTAGGTGGTGAGCAGTTCTTC. Protein: CASSYSLGLGGEQFF. The rearrangement uses TRBV6-5 and TRBJ2-1; 8 nucleotides match TRBD2. The CDR3 sequence is 15 residues long. Germline CDR1 and CDR2: MNHEY and SVGAGI. J lost 9 bases, V lost 0 bases, and 7 bases had no gene match.

This clonotype was counted ten times or more. The CDR3 loop is CASSQGAWGNTEAFF. CDR3 sequence (DNA): TGTGCCAGCAGCCAGGGGGCATGGGGTAACACTGAAGCTTTCTTT. The genes are TRBV7-6 and TRBJ1-1, with TRBD1 identical over 8 bases. The CDR3 contains 15 residues. J gave up 2 bases and V 5 bases, and 7 bases lay outside the gene matches. Germline CDR1 is SGHVS and CDR2 is FNYEAQ.

This clonotype occurred many times. The chain employs TRBV5-6 and TRBJ1-1, with D tentatively TRBD1 (6 bases). The CDR3 sequence is 13 residues long. Germline lookup yields CDR1 SGHDT and CDR2 YYEEEE. Between the trimmed V and J ends, which lost 7 bases and 3 bases, there was a span of 13 bases. CDR3 in amino acids: CASRRRGYTEAFF. The CDR3, as DNA: TGTGCCAGCCGCCGCAGGGGTTACACTGAAGCTTTCTTT.

This clonotype was recorded a few times. The chain combines TRBV29-1 with TRBJ2-1; 9 bases agree with TRBD2. The CDR3 runs to 16 residues. The V gene end was trimmed by 6 bases and the J gene end by 7 bases; junction bases not matched to a gene: 16. The germline CDR1 and CDR2 sequences are SQVTM and ANQGSEA. In nucleotides, the CDR3 is TGCAGCGTAGTACGAACCGGGACTAGCATTATTAATGAGCAGTTCTTC. This codes for CSVVRTGTSIINEQFF.

The chain links TRBV28 to TRBJ2-7; weak D call: TRBD2 (6 bases). The V end lost 7 bases, the J end lost 2 bases, and 18 bases lay between the germline ends. The CDR3 is 15 amino acids. The germline V gene encodes CDR1 MDHEN and CDR2 SYDVKM. The CDR3 protein is CASTPTGTVTYEQYF. CDR3 bases: TGTGCCAGCACCCCCACCGGGACTGTGACCTACGAGCAGTACTTC.